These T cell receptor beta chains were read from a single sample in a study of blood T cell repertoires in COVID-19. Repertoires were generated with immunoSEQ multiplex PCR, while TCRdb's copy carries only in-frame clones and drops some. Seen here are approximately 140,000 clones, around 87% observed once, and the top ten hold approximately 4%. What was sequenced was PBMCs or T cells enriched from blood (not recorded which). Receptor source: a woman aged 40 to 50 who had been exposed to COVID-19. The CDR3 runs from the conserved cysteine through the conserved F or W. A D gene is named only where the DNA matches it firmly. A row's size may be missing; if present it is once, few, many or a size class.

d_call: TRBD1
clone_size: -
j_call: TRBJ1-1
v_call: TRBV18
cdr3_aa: CASSPLPAGGTEAFF
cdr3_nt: TGTGCCAGCTCACCTCTCCCCGCAGGGGGCACTGAAGCTTTCTTT

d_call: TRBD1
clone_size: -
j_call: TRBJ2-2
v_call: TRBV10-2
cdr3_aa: CASSGQGGLSGELFF
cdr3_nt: TGCGCCAGCAGTGGACAGGGGGGTTTATCCGGGGAGCTGTTTTTT

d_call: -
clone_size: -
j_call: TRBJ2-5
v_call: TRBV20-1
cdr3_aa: CSASERRLVEETQYF
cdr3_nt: TGCAGTGCTAGTGAGAGGCGGCTGGTTGAAGAGACCCAGTACTTC

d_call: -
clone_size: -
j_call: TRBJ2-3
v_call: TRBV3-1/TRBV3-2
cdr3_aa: CASSQISLSTDTQYF
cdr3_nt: TGTGCCAGCAGCCAAATTAGCCTCAGCACAGATACGCAGTATTTT

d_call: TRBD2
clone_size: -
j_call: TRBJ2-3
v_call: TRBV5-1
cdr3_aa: CASSGGTSSTDTQYF
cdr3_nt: TGCGCCAGCAGCGGCGGGACTAGTAGCACAGATACGCAGTATTTT

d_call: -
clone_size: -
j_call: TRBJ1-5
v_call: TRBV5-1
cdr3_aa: CASSLGEGSQPQHF
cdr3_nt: TGCGCCAGCAGCTTGGGGGAGGGTTCCCAGCCCCAGCATTTT

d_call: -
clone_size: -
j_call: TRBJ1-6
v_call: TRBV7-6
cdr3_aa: CASSLGGSSYNSPLHF
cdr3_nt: TGTGCCAGCAGCTTAGGCGGTAGCTCCTATAATTCACCCCTCCACTTT

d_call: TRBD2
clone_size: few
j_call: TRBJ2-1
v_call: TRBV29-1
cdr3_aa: CSVEGQTSGGGLYNEQFF
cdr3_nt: TGCAGCGTTGAAGGGCAGACTAGCGGGGGGGGACTATACAATGAGCAGTTCTTC

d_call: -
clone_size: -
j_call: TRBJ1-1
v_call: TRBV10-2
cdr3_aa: CASSEGQSTAFF
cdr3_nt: TGCGCCAGCAGTGAAGGACAGAGCACAGCTTTCTTT

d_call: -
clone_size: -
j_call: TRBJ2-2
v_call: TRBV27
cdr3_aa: CASSPPFGELFF
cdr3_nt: TGTGCCAGCAGTCCCCCGTTCGGGGAGCTGTTTTTT

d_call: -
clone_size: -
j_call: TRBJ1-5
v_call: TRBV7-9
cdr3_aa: CASSEQGQGNQPQHF
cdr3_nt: TGTGCCAGCAGCGAGCAGGGTCAGGGCAATCAGCCCCAGCATTTT

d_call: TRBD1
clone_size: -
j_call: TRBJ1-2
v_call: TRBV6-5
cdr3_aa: CASSYRQGDNYGYTF
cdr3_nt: TGTGCCAGCAGTTATAGACAGGGTGACAACTATGGCTACACCTTC

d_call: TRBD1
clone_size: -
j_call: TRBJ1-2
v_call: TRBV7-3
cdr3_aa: CASSAKQGTGYTF
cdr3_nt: TGTGCCAGCAGCGCAAAACAGGGGACTGGCTACACCTTC

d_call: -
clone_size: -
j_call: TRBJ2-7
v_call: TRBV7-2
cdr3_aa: CASSLGQNSYEQYF
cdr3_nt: TGTGCCAGCAGCTTAGGACAGAACTCCTACGAGCAGTACTTC

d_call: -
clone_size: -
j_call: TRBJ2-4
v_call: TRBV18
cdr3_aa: CASSPPQAKNIQYF
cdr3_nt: TGTGCCAGCTCACCACCTCAAGCCAAAAACATTCAGTACTTC

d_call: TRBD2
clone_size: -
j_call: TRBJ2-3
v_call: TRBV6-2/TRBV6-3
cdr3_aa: CASSSRGLAPSTDTQYF
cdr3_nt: TGTGCCAGCAGTTCCCGCGGACTAGCCCCTAGCACAGATACGCAGTATTTT

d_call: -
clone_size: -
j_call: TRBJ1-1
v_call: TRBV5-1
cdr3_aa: CASSSQPMNTEAFF
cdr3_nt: TGCGCCAGCAGCTCACAGCCGATGAACACTGAAGCTTTCTTT

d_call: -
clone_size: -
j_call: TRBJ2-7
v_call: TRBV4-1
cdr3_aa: CASSQGGNGVSDEQYF
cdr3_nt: TGCGCCAGCAGCCAAGGAGGGAACGGGGTATCCGACGAGCAGTACTTC

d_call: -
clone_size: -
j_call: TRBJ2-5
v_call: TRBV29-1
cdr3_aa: CSVGGRGRGRETQYF
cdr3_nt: TGCAGCGTTGGGGGCAGGGGACGTGGTCGAGAGACCCAGTACTTC

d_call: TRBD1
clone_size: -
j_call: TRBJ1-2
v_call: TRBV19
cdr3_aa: CASRGQGAGMGYTF
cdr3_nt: TGTGCCAGTAGGGGACAGGGGGCCGGAATGGGCTACACCTTC

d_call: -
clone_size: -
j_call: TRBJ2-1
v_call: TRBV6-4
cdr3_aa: CASSDYEAAEQFF
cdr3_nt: TGTGCCAGCAGTGACTATGAAGCGGCTGAGCAGTTCTTC

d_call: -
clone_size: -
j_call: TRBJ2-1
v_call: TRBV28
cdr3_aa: CASSFPSSGVPGNEQFF
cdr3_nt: TGTGCCAGCAGTTTCCCCAGTAGCGGAGTACCCGGCAATGAGCAGTTCTTC

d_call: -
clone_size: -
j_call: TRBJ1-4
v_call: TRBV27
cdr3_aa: CASSLYYLRSEKLFF
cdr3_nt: TGTGCCAGCAGTCTATATTACCTCCGGAGCGAAAAACTGTTTTTT

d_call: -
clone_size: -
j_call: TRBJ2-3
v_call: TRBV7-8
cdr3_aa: CASSLVASGIVYF
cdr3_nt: -

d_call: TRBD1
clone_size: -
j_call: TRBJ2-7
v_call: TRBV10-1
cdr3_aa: CASSVPGGPQYF
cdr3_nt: TGCGCCAGCAGTGTGCCAGGGGGACCGCAGTACTTC

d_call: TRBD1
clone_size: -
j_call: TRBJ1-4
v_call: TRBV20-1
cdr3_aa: CSASDRAINEKLFF
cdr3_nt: TGCAGTGCTAGTGACAGGGCGATTAATGAAAAACTGTTTTTT

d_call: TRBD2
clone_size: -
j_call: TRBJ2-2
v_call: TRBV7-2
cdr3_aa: CASSPPRPAGAGELFF
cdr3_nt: TGTGCCAGCAGCCCTCCCCGCCCAGCGGGAGCCGGGGAGCTGTTTTTT

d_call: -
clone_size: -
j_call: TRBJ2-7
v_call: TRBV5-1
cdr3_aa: CASSLTEGYYEQYF
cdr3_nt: TGCGCCAGCAGCTTGACCGAGGGATATTACGAGCAGTACTTC

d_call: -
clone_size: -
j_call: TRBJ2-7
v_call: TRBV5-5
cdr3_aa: CASSLGEGQGIYEQYF
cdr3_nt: TGTGCCAGCAGCTTGGGGGAGGGGCAGGGGATCTACGAGCAGTACTTC

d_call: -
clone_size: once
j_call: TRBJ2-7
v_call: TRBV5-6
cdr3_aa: CASSLDGQYF
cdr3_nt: TGTGCCAGCAGCTTGGACGGGCAGTACTTC

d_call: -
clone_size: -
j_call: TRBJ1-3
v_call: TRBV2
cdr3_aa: CASIAGAGNTIYF
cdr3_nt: TGTGCCAGCATTGCAGGGGCTGGAAACACCATATATTTT

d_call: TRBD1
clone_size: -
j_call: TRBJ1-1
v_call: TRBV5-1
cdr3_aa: CASSPDRGGEAFF
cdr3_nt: TGCGCCAGCAGCCCGGACAGGGGTGGGGAAGCTTTCTTT

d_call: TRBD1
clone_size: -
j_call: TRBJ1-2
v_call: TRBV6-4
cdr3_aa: CASSETGGGGHEANYGYTF
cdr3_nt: TGTGCCAGCAGCGAGACAGGGGGCGGCGGCCATGAAGCTAACTATGGCTACACCTTC

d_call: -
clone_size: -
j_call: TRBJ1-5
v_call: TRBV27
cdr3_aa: CASSADTLSNQPQHF
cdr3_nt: TGTGCCAGCAGCGCCGACACGCTTAGCAATCAGCCCCAGCATTTT

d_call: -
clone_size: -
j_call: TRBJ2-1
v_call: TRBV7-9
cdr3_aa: CASSADGVALAFYNEQFF
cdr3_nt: TGTGCCAGCAGCGCGGACGGCGTGGCCCTAGCGTTCTACAATGAGCAGTTCTTC

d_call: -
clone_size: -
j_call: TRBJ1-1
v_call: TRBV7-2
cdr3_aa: CASSLDGGDVSWNTEAFF
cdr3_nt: TGTGCCAGCAGCTTAGATGGGGGGGACGTGAGCTGGAACACTGAAGCTTTCTTT

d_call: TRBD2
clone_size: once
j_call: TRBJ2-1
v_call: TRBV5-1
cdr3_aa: CASSRGLAGASVKYNEQFF
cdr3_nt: TGCGCCAGCAGCAGGGGACTAGCGGGAGCGTCGGTAAAGTACAATGAGCAGTTCTTC

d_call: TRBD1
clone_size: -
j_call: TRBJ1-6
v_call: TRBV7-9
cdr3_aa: CASSPRGQANSPLHF
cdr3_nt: TGTGCCAGCAGCCCCCGGGGACAGGCTAATTCACCCCTCCACTTT

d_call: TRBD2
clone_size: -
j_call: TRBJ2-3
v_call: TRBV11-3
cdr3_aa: CASSRWTSGGHTDTQYF
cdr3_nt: TGTGCCAGCAGCCGATGGACTAGCGGGGGCCACACAGATACGCAGTATTTT

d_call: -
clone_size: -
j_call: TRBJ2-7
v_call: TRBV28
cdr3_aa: CASSSEAPREQYF
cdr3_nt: TGTGCCAGCAGCTCTGAGGCCCCGCGAGAGCAGTACTTC

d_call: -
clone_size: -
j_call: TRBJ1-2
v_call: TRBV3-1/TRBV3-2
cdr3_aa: CASSPSSYGYTF
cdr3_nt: TGTGCCAGCAGCCCCTCTTCCTATGGCTACACCTTC

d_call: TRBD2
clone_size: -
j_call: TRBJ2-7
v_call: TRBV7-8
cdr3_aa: CASSSRTSGTYEQYF
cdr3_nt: TGTGCCAGCAGCTCGAGGACTAGCGGAACCTACGAGCAGTACTTC

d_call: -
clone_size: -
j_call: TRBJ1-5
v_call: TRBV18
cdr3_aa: CASSRDQGGNQPQHF
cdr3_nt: TGTGCCAGCTCACGAGACCAGGGTGGCAATCAGCCCCAGCATTTT

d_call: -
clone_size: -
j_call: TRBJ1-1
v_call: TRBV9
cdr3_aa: CASSVAGGMNTEAFF
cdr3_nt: TGTGCCAGCAGCGTAGCTGGAGGGATGAACACTGAAGCTTTCTTT

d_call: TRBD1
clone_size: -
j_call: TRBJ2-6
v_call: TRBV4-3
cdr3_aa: CASSQAAQGHPGANVLTF
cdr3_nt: TGCGCCAGCAGCCAAGCGGCACAGGGGCACCCTGGGGCCAACGTCCTGACTTTC

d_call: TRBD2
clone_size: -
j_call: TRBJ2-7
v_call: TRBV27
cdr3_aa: CASRIRLAGLGEQYF
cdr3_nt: TGTGCCAGCAGGATACGGCTAGCGGGCTTGGGCGAGCAGTACTTC

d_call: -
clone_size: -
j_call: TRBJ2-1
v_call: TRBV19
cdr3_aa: CASTRVGQAGEQFF
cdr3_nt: TGTGCCAGTACCAGGGTTGGGCAGGCTGGGGAGCAGTTCTTC

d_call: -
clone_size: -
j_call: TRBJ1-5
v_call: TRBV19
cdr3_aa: CASSIRAGEEPQHF
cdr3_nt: TGTGCCAGTAGTATTAGGGCAGGGGAAGAGCCCCAGCATTTT

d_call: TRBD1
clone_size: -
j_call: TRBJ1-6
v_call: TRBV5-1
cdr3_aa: CASSRASTGLSSYNSPLHF
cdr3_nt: TGCGCCAGCAGCCGCGCCTCGACAGGGTTAAGCTCCTATAATTCACCCCTCCACTTT

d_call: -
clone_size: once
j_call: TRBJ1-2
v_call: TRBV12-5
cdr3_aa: CASGLVLNIQGSRYGYTF
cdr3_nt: TGTGCTAGTGGTTTGGTACTTAATATCCAGGGTTCCCGCTATGGCTACACCTTC

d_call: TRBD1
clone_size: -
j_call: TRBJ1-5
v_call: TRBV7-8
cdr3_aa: CASSLMTGMNSNQPQHF
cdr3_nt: TGTGCCAGCAGCCTGATGACAGGGATGAATAGCAATCAGCCCCAGCATTTT

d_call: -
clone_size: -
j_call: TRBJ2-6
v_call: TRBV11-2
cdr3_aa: CASSLAGTGANVLTF
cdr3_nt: TGTGCCAGCAGCTTAGCGGGGACTGGGGCCAACGTCCTGACTTTC

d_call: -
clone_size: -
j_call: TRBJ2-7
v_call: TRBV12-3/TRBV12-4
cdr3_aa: CASSSTNSYEQYF
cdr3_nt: TGTGCCAGCAGCTCCACAAACTCCTACGAGCAGTACTTC

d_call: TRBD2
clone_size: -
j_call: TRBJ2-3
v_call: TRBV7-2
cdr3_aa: CASSSGLAGLTDTQYF
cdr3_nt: TGTGCCAGCAGCTCCGGGCTAGCGGGGCTCACAGATACGCAGTATTTT

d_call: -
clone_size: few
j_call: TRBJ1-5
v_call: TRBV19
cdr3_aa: CASSINRVGNQPQHF
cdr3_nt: TGTGCCAGTAGTATCAACAGGGTTGGCAATCAGCCCCAGCATTTT